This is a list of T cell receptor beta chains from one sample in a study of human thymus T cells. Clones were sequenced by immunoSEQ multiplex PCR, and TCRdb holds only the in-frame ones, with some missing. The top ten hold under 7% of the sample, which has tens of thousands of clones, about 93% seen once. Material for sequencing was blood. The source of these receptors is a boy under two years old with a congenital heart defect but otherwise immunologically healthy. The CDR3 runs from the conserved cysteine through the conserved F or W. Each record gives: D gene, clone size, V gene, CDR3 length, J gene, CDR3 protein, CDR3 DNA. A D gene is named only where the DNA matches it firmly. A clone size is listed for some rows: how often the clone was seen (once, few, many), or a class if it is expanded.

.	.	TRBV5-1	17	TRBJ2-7	CASSLEDRLPGAYEQYF	TGCGCCAGCAGCTTGGAAGACCGACTACCCGGTGCCTACGAGCAGTACTTC
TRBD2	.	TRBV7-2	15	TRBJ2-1	CASSFDSGSYNEQFF	TGTGCCAGCAGCTTTGATAGCGGGAGCTACAATGAGCAGTTCTTC
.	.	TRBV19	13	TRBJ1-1	CASSVDRDTEAFF	TGTGCCAGTAGTGTTGATCGGGACACTGAAGCTTTCTTT
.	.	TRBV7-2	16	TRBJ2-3	CASTAGRGRSPDTQYF	TGTGCCAGCACCGCCGGCCGGGGGCGTTCCCCAGATACGCAGTATTTT
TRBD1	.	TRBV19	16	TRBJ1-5	CASTAGTGGARQPQHF	TGTGCCAGTACCGCGGGGACAGGGGGCGCAAGACAGCCCCAGCATTTT
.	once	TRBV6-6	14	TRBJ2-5	CASSTAGDGETQYF	TGTGCCAGCAGTACCGCAGGGGATGGGGAGACCCAGTACTTC
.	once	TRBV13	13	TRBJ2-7	CASSGLPLAEQYF	TGTGCCAGCAGCGGGCTTCCCCTGGCCGAGCAGTACTTC
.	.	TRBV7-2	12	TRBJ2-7	CASSPWSDEQYF	TGTGCCAGCAGCCCGTGGTCCGACGAGCAGTACTTC
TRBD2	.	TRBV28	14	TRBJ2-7	CASSLHSGSYEQYF	TGTGCCAGCAGCCTACATAGCGGGAGCTACGAGCAGTACTTC
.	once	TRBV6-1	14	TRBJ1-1	CASRSGWTDTEAFF	TGTGCCAGCAGATCAGGGTGGACGGACACTGAAGCTTTCTTT
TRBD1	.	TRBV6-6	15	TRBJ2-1	CASSYFGTGGREQFF	TGTGCCAGCAGTTACTTCGGGACAGGGGGGAGGGAGCAGTTCTTC
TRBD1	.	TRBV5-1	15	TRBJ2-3	CASSLGTGITDTQYF	TGCGCCAGCAGCTTGGGGACAGGGATAACAGATACGCAGTATTTT
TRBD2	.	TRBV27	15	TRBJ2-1	CASSSSGGNYNEQFF	TGTGCCAGCAGTTCTAGCGGGGGGAATTACAATGAGCAGTTCTTC
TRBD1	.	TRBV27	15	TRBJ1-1	CASSYGTGGSTEAFF	TGTGCCAGCAGTTATGGGACAGGGGGTTCCACTGAAGCTTTCTTT
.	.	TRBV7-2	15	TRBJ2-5	CASSLVIEPRETQYF	TGTGCCAGCAGCTTAGTAATTGAGCCAAGGGAGACCCAGTACTTC
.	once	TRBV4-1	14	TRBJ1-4	CASSQIGGGEKLFF	TGCGCCAGCAGCCAAATCGGGGGGGGCGAAAAACTGTTTTTT
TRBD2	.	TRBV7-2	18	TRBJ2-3	CASSFHAVASGGTDTQYF	TGTGCCAGCAGCTTTCATGCGGTCGCTAGCGGGGGAACAGATACGCAGTATTTT
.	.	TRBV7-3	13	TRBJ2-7	CASSLFVAYEQYF	TGTGCCAGCAGCCTATTCGTGGCCTACGAGCAGTACTTC
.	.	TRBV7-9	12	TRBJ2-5	CASSIRQETQYF	TGTGCCAGCAGCATCCGACAAGAGACCCAGTACTTC
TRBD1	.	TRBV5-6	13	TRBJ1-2	CASSLGQGDGYTF	TGTGCCAGCAGCTTGGGACAGGGAGATGGCTACACCTTC
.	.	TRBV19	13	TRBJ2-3	CASRPGGTDTQYF	TGTGCCTCTAGGCCGGGGGGCACAGATACGCAGTATTTT
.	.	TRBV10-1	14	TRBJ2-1	CAIGRGSLYNEQFF	TGCGCCATCGGGAGAGGCTCCCTCTACAATGAGCAGTTCTTC
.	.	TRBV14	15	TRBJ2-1	CASSQEDWGSNEQFF	TGTGCCAGCAGCCAAGAGGACTGGGGGTCCAATGAGCAGTTCTTC
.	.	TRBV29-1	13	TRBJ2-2	CSVPHRDTGELFF	TGCAGCGTTCCCCACAGGGACACCGGGGAGCTGTTTTTT
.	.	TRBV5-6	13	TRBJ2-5	CASSLRWYETQYF	TGTGCCAGCAGCTTACGGTGGTATGAGACCCAGTACTTC
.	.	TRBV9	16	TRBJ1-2	CASSVTPRANNYGYTF	TGTGCCAGCAGCGTAACCCCCCGTGCCAATAACTATGGCTACACCTTC
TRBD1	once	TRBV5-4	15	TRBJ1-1	CASSLDRTGATEAFF	TGTGCCAGCAGCTTGGACCGGACAGGGGCCACTGAAGCTTTCTTT
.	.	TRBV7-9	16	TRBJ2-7	CASSLARGVWTYEQYF	TGTGCCAGCAGCTTAGCGAGGGGGGTTTGGACCTACGAGCAGTACTTC
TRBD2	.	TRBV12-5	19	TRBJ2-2	CASGLLRLAGDPNTGELFF	TGTGCTAGTGGTTTGCTACGACTAGCGGGGGACCCGAACACCGGGGAGCTGTTTTTT
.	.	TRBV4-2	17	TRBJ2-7	CASSQALGGGLSYEQYF	TGTGCCAGCAGCCAAGCCCTTGGGGGGGGGCTCTCCTACGAGCAGTACTTC
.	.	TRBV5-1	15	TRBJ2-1	CASSLVASPYNEQVF	TGCGCCAGCAGCTTGGTAGCGAGTCCCTACAATGAGCAGGTCTTC
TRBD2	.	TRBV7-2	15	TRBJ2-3	CASSLRLADTDTQYF	TGTGCCAGCAGCTTGCGGCTAGCGGACACAGATACGCAGTATTTT
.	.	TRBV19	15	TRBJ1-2	CASRDSCPGLYGYTF	TGTGCCAGTAGGGACAGCTGCCCGGGATTGTATGGCTACACCTTC
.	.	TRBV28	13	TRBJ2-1	CASSQAEGARRFF	TGTGCCAGCAGCCAAGCAGAAGGAGCTAGAAGGTTCTTC
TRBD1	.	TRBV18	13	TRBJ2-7	CASSPGQGAEQYF	TGTGCCAGCTCACCGGGACAGGGGGCCGAGCAGTACTTC